These 16 T cell receptor beta chains came from one sample sequenced in a study of shared clonotypes between healthy human individuals. Sequencing was performed with immunoSEQ multiplex PCR; in TCRdb, only in-frame clones are kept and a portion is missing. The data contain about 510,000 clones, over 75% of them singletons. What was sequenced was PBMCs. These receptors came from a woman in her forties in good health. Some clones in this sample may be carry-over from other donors' samples.

The CDR3 sequence is CASSLGQGGEKLFF. The CDR3 region has the DNA TGTGCCAGCAGCTTGGGGCAGGGAGGCGAAAAACTGTTTTTT. The chain couples TRBV5-4 to TRBJ1-4; tentatively, D is TRBD1 (5 bases). V lost 0 bases, J lost 8 bases, and 11 bases lay in between. The germline V gene encodes CDR1 SGHNT and CDR2 YYREEE (reference sequence). The CDR3 spans 14 residues.

Here the CDR3 DNA reads TGTGCCAGCAGTTACCAGGCAACTAATGAAAAACTGTTTTTT. It is translated as CASSYQATNEKLFF. The chain joins TRBV6-5 to TRBJ1-4; D is unresolved. The CDR3 is made up of 14 amino acids. CDR1 and CDR2 from the germline V gene are MNHEY and SVGAGI. Trimming pared 2 bases from V and 0 bases from J, leaving 4 bases between.

The gene calls are TRBV5-4 and TRBJ2-5, with TRBD2 matching 16 bases. CDR3 length: 17 amino acids. From germline, CDR1 is SGHNT and CDR2 YYREEE (reference sequence). V trimming: 3 bases; J trimming: 2 bases; junction bases outside the gene matches: 4. CDR3 residues: CASSYPGLAGGQETQYF. The CDR3 region has the DNA TGTGCCAGCAGCTACCCGGGACTAGCGGGAGGGCAAGAGACCCAGTACTTC.

This clone was found a few times. The V gene is TRBV5-1, the J gene TRBJ2-3; D gene ambiguous. This CDR3 spans 13 amino acids. Trimming shortened V by 0 bases and J by 7 bases, and 9 bases separated the two germline ends. Germline V CDR1 and CDR2: SGHRS, YFSETQ. CDR3 in amino acids: CASSLEGSNTQYF. The CDR3 DNA reads as TGCGCCAGCAGCTTGGAAGGTAGTAATACGCAGTATTTT.

The chain employs TRBV5-1 and TRBJ2-7; TRBD1 might be the D (5 bases). This CDR3 is built from 13 residues. Germline V lookup: CDR1 SGHRS, CDR2 YFSETQ. The V gene lost 3 bases and the J gene lost 2 bases, with 9 bases spanning the gap. As DNA, the CDR3 is TGCGCCAGCAGCTCGGACAAAGCCTACGAGCAGTACTTC. As protein: CASSSDKAYEQYF. Full variable domain (outside the CDR3, taken from reference TRBV5-1 and TRBJ2-7): KAGVTQTPRYLIKTRGQQVTLSCSPISGHRSVSWYQQTPGQGLQFLFEYFSETQRNKGNFPGRFSGRQFSNSRSEMNVSTLELGDSALYLCASSSDKAYEQYFGPGTRLTVT.

The chain employs TRBV19 and TRBJ2-1; 8 nucleotides align to TRBD1. Germline V gives CDR1 LNHDA, CDR2 SQIVND (reference sequence). J lost 8 bases, V lost 10 bases, and 4 bases had no gene match. This CDR3 spans 11 amino acids. The CDR3 DNA is TGTGCCATACAGGGGGAACATGAGCAGTTCTTC. This codes for CAIQGEHEQFF.

J is TRBJ1-1 and V is TRBV5-4; 10 nucleotides align to TRBD1. V shed 3 bases, J shed 4 bases, and the junction held 3 bases outside the gene matches. The germline gives CDR1 SGHNT, CDR2 YYREEE (reference sequence). CDR3 size: 14 residues. DNA of the CDR3: TGTGCCAGCAGCTCTGGGACAGGGGTCACTGAAGCTTTCTTT. This gives the protein CASSSGTGVTEAFF.

J is TRBJ2-1 and V is TRBV7-9; perhaps TRBD2 as D (5 bases). V lost 5 bases to trimming and J lost 2 bases, with 13 bases between them. Germline-derived CDR1 and CDR2 are SEHNR and FQNEAQ (reference sequence). This CDR3 contains 15 residues. CDR3 nucleotide sequence: TGTGCCAGCAGCCCGAACGTGAGGGCCTACAATGAGCAGTTCTTC. Its translation: CASSPNVRAYNEQFF.

The chain uses TRBV30 and TRBJ2-2, with D uncertain. Trimming stripped 2 bases from V and 6 bases from J, with 7 bases between. Germline CDR1 and CDR2: GTSNPN and SVGIG (reference sequence). The CDR3 totals 12 residues. CDR3 region: CAWSPYAGELFF. Here the CDR3 DNA reads TGTGCCTGGAGTCCTTACGCCGGGGAGCTGTTTTTT.

The chain recombines TRBV10-3 with TRBJ2-5; a weak D match, TRBD2 (7 bases). The CDR3 contains 16 residues. In germline, CDR1 is ENHRY, CDR2 SYGVKD. Trimming took 4 bases from V and 0 from J, leaving 15 bases between them. CDR3 residues: CAISGTRGADQETQYF. CDR3 DNA: TGTGCCATCAGTGGGACCCGGGGGGCCGACCAAGAGACCCAGTACTTC.

The chain joins TRBV6-5 to TRBJ2-1; D is perhaps TRBD2 (5 bases). This CDR3 is 13 amino acids long. V was shortened by 6 bases and J by 9 bases, with 15 bases between the two germline ends. The germline CDR1 and CDR2 sequences are MNHEY and SVGAGI. CDR3: CASSPAPRGEQFF. The DNA of the CDR3 is TGTGCCAGCAGCCCAGCGCCTCGGGGTGAGCAGTTCTTC.

For this clone: The same CDR3 arises from other DNA sequences in this sample as well. The V call is TRBV19, the J call TRBJ2-6; weak D call: TRBD2 (6 bases). Germline V gene lookup returns CDR1 LNHDA and CDR2 SQIVND (reference sequence). Trimming removed 3 bases at V and 2 bases at J, with 8 bases between. The CDR3 length is 15 residues. As DNA, the CDR3 is TGTGCCAGTAGTATTCCGGGAGCTGGGGCCAACGTCCTGACTTTC. Translated: CASSIPGAGANVLTF.

The rearrangement joins TRBV28 to TRBJ1-3; D might be TRBD1 (5 bases). The CDR3 covers 16 residues. Trimming cost V 6 bases and J 1 base, with 16 bases left between them. The germline gives CDR1 MDHEN, CDR2 SYDVKM. For the CDR3, the DNA is TGTGCCAGCAGGGGGCTCCGGATGGTTTCTGGAAACACCATATATTTT. This codes for CASRGLRMVSGNTIYF.

The chain uses TRBV15 and TRBJ2-7; possible D gene TRBD2, 7 bases. The V gene lost 1 base and the J gene lost 0 bases, with 13 bases spanning the gap. Germline V gives CDR1 LNHNV, CDR2 YYDKDF (reference sequence). The CDR3 spans 16 residues. Written as DNA, the CDR3 is TGTGCCACCAGCAGAGCTGCGGGGGCCGGCTCCTACGAGCAGTACTTC. Translating gives CATSRAAGAGSYEQYF.

As regards this clone: This may come from a read error, since a much larger clone is one base off. This sequence joins TRBV5-1 and TRBJ2-2; 8 positions agree with TRBD1. The V gene's germline CDR1 is SGHRS and CDR2 YFSETQ. V trimming: 1 base; J trimming: 6 bases; junction bases outside the gene matches: 2. This CDR3 contains 14 residues. The CDR3 is CASSLSGGPGELFF. The CDR3, as DNA: TGCGCCAGCAGCTTGTCAGGGGGCCCCGGGGAGCTGTTTTTT.

The CDR3 sequence is CASSFSGRYNEQFF. As DNA, the CDR3 is TGTGCCAGCAGCTTTAGCGGGAGATACAATGAGCAGTTCTTC. This chain uses TRBV5-6 with TRBJ2-1; 9 bases are a match to TRBD2. The trim removed 2 bases at V and 4 bases at J, leaving 1 base unmatched. The CDR3 contains 14 residues. Germline CDR1 is SGHDT and CDR2 is YYEEEE.